The rows below give T cell receptor beta chains drawn from one sample of a study of CD8+CD57+ T cells in acquired aplastic anemia. In TCRdb, the reads were re-called with MiXCR into one record per CDR3 protein. The table shows around 150,000 distinct CDR3 sequences, with around 48% occurring only once. Material for sequencing was sorted CD4+, CD8+, or CD8+CD57+ T cells (not recorded which) from PBMCs. Receptors originate from a human donor with aplastic anemia. Each CDR3 is given with its conserved first and last residue. Fields, in order: V gene, clone size, D gene, J gene, CDR3 DNA, CDR3 protein. The D gene is left open where the match is weak. The listing skips clone size in some rows; elsewhere it reads once, few, many or a size class.

V gene: TRBV7-9
clone size: -
D gene: -
J gene: TRBJ1-4
CDR3 DNA: TGTGCCAGCAGCGCAGGGTGGGATGAAAAACTGTTTTTT
CDR3 protein: CASSAGWDEKLFF

V gene: TRBV7-9
clone size: -
D gene: -
J gene: TRBJ2-3
CDR3 DNA: TGTGCCAGTTCGGTAGCGGGCACAGATACGCAGTATTTT
CDR3 protein: CASSVAGTDTQYF

V gene: TRBV6-1
clone size: few
D gene: -
J gene: TRBJ1-4
CDR3 DNA: TGTGCCAGCAGGGAATTTAGGGAAAAACTGTTTTTT
CDR3 protein: CASREFREKLFF

V gene: TRBV5-5
clone size: -
D gene: -
J gene: TRBJ2-5
CDR3 DNA: TGTGCCAGCAGCTTGATGAGCGGTAAAGAGACCCAGTACTTC
CDR3 protein: CASSLMSGKETQYF

V gene: TRBV20-1
clone size: many
D gene: TRBD1
J gene: TRBJ1-2
CDR3 DNA: TGCAGTGGGTTGGACAGGGGCCTTGGCTACACCTTC
CDR3 protein: CSGLDRGLGYTF

V gene: TRBV20-1
clone size: many
D gene: -
J gene: TRBJ1-4
CDR3 DNA: TGCAGTGTAGCCCGAACCACTAATGAAAAACTGTTTTTT
CDR3 protein: CSVARTTNEKLFF

V gene: TRBV28
clone size: many
D gene: TRBD1
J gene: TRBJ2-7
CDR3 DNA: TGTGCCAGCCGATCCCCCGGGACAGGGTCTTACGAGCAGTACTTC
CDR3 protein: CASRSPGTGSYEQYF

V gene: TRBV25-1
clone size: -
D gene: TRBD2
J gene: TRBJ2-5
CDR3 DNA: TGTGCCAGCAGTGACCCTCGGGGAAGGGGACTAGCGGGAGTAGGGAGGGAGACCCAGTACTTC
CDR3 protein: CASSDPRGRGLAGVGRETQYF

V gene: TRBV7-9
clone size: many
D gene: -
J gene: TRBJ2-5
CDR3 DNA: TGTGCCAGCAGCTTAGGAGCGTACCAAGAGACCCAGTACTTC
CDR3 protein: CASSLGAYQETQYF

V gene: TRBV5-1
clone size: few
D gene: -
J gene: TRBJ2-1
CDR3 DNA: TGCGCCAGCAGCTTGGACGCAACTACCAATGAGCAGTTCTTC
CDR3 protein: CASSLDATTNEQFF

V gene: TRBV30
clone size: few
D gene: TRBD1
J gene: TRBJ2-7
CDR3 DNA: TGTGCCTGGAGTGTACAGCCGGGACAGGGGAGGTACGAGCAGTACTTC
CDR3 protein: CAWSVQPGQGRYEQYF

V gene: TRBV12-3/TRBV12-4
clone size: many
D gene: -
J gene: TRBJ2-3
CDR3 DNA: TGTGCCAGCAGTTTCCCCCCTGCAGATACGCAGTATTTT
CDR3 protein: CASSFPPADTQYF

V gene: TRBV27
clone size: -
D gene: TRBD1
J gene: TRBJ2-7
CDR3 DNA: TGTGCCAGCAGTGACCTCGGACAGGGGCAGGGGCAGTACTTC
CDR3 protein: CASSDLGQGQGQYF

V gene: TRBV3-1
clone size: -
D gene: -
J gene: TRBJ1-1
CDR3 DNA: TGTGCCAGCGGCCAAAAGGAGAACACTGAAGCTTTCTTT
CDR3 protein: CASGQKENTEAFF

V gene: TRBV5-4
clone size: many
D gene: TRBD2
J gene: TRBJ2-3
CDR3 DNA: TGTGCCAGCAGCTTGGGTAGCGGGACAGATACGCAGTATTTT
CDR3 protein: CASSLGSGTDTQYF

V gene: TRBV20-1
clone size: -
D gene: -
J gene: TRBJ1-5
CDR3 DNA: TGCAGTGCTAGATCTGGGGGGAGCAATCAGCCCCAGCATTTT
CDR3 protein: CSARSGGSNQPQHF

V gene: TRBV11-1
clone size: many
D gene: -
J gene: TRBJ2-7
CDR3 DNA: TGTGCCAGCAGCTTAGCGGGAGGTCCCCTCGAGCAGTACTTC
CDR3 protein: CASSLAGGPLEQYF

V gene: TRBV15
clone size: many
D gene: -
J gene: TRBJ1-5
CDR3 DNA: TGTGCCACCAGCAGAGATAGCGGGCAGGTAAATCAGCCCCAGCATTTT
CDR3 protein: CATSRDSGQVNQPQHF

V gene: TRBV19
clone size: many
D gene: TRBD1
J gene: TRBJ1-1
CDR3 DNA: TGTGCCAGTCGCATGACAGGGGAGAACACTGAAGCTTTCTTT
CDR3 protein: CASRMTGENTEAFF

V gene: TRBV5-5
clone size: -
D gene: -
J gene: TRBJ2-7
CDR3 DNA: TGTGCCAGCAGCTTAGGGGGGGGGCAGGGAAACTACGAGCAGTACTTC
CDR3 protein: CASSLGGGQGNYEQYF

V gene: TRBV24-1
clone size: -
D gene: -
J gene: TRBJ2-7
CDR3 DNA: TGTGCCACCTCCTGGCGGGGCGAGCAGTACTTC
CDR3 protein: CATSWRGEQYF

V gene: TRBV20-1
clone size: many
D gene: TRBD1
J gene: TRBJ2-5
CDR3 DNA: TGCAGTGCTAGGCCGGGGACAGGGGGAGAGACCCAGTACTTC
CDR3 protein: CSARPGTGGETQYF

V gene: TRBV7-2
clone size: -
D gene: -
J gene: TRBJ1-4
CDR3 DNA: TGTGCCAGCAGCTTAGTTCCTAATGAAAAACTGTTTTTT
CDR3 protein: CASSLVPNEKLFF

V gene: TRBV10-2
clone size: -
D gene: -
J gene: TRBJ1-5
CDR3 DNA: TGCGCCAGCAGTGAGGGGTGGATTAGCAATCAGCCCCAGCATTTT
CDR3 protein: CASSEGWISNQPQHF

V gene: TRBV20-1
clone size: many
D gene: TRBD2
J gene: TRBJ2-1
CDR3 DNA: TGCAGTGCCCCTACAGCGGGAGGTACTAACTCCTACAATGAGCAGTTCTTC
CDR3 protein: CSAPTAGGTNSYNEQFF

V gene: TRBV25-1
clone size: -
D gene: -
J gene: TRBJ2-5
CDR3 DNA: TGTGCCAGCAGTCGCCGGGCAGTGGACACCTCAGAGACCCAGTACTTC
CDR3 protein: CASSRRAVDTSETQYF

V gene: TRBV5-6
clone size: -
D gene: TRBD2
J gene: TRBJ2-7
CDR3 DNA: TGTGCCAGCAGCCCCTCGGGACTAGCGGGGCAATTGCAGTACTTC
CDR3 protein: CASSPSGLAGQLQYF

V gene: TRBV5-5
clone size: -
D gene: -
J gene: TRBJ1-1
CDR3 DNA: TGTGCCAGCAGCTTGCCGTTAGGTTTGAACACTGAAGCTTTCTTT
CDR3 protein: CASSLPLGLNTEAFF

V gene: TRBV10-3
clone size: -
D gene: -
J gene: TRBJ1-2
CDR3 DNA: TGTGCCAGCTCACCCGCGGGTCCGAGGGACTACACCTTC
CDR3 protein: CASSPAGPRDYTF

V gene: TRBV12-3/TRBV12-4
clone size: many
D gene: TRBD1
J gene: TRBJ1-2
CDR3 DNA: TGTGCCAGCAGGCTGGGACAGGGGTTCAATGGCTACACCTTC
CDR3 protein: CASRLGQGFNGYTF

V gene: TRBV11-2
clone size: many
D gene: -
J gene: TRBJ1-1
CDR3 DNA: TGTGCCAGCAGCCCAATCAACCCCGGTTCTGAAGCTTTCTTT
CDR3 protein: CASSPINPGSEAFF

V gene: TRBV19
clone size: many
D gene: -
J gene: TRBJ2-7
CDR3 DNA: TGTGCCAGTAGGGGCCACTACGAGCAGTACTTC
CDR3 protein: CASRGHYEQYF

V gene: TRBV7-3
clone size: many
D gene: TRBD2
J gene: TRBJ2-7
CDR3 DNA: TGTGCCAGCAGCGAAACTAGCGGGAGGACCTACGAGCAGTACTTC
CDR3 protein: CASSETSGRTYEQYF

V gene: TRBV15
clone size: once
D gene: TRBD1
J gene: TRBJ2-7
CDR3 DNA: TGTGCCACCAGCACAAGGGACAGTGGTTTGGGGGAGCAGTACTTC
CDR3 protein: CATSTRDSGLGEQYF

V gene: TRBV29-1
clone size: -
D gene: TRBD1
J gene: TRBJ2-3
CDR3 DNA: TGCAGCGTTGAAGATAGTGAGGGACAGGACACAGATACGCAGTATTTT
CDR3 protein: CSVEDSEGQDTDTQYF

V gene: TRBV19
clone size: many
D gene: -
J gene: TRBJ2-1
CDR3 DNA: TGTGCCAGTAGTATAACAGGAATGGGGGAAAATGAGCAGTTCTTC
CDR3 protein: CASSITGMGENEQFF

V gene: TRBV7-9
clone size: many
D gene: TRBD2
J gene: TRBJ2-5
CDR3 DNA: TGTGCCAGCAGCTATTCGGGGGGGCAGAGAGAGACCCAGTACTTC
CDR3 protein: CASSYSGGQRETQYF

V gene: TRBV5-1
clone size: many
D gene: TRBD1
J gene: TRBJ2-2
CDR3 DNA: TGCGCCAGCAGCTCGGGACAGCCGAACACCGGGGAGCTGTTTTTT
CDR3 protein: CASSSGQPNTGELFF

V gene: TRBV10-3
clone size: -
D gene: TRBD1
J gene: TRBJ2-2
CDR3 DNA: TGTGCCATCGGACAAACAGGGGGACGTGCTGGCGGGGAGCTGTTTTTT
CDR3 protein: CAIGQTGGRAGGELFF

V gene: TRBV24-1
clone size: -
D gene: TRBD2
J gene: TRBJ2-7
CDR3 DNA: TGTGCCACCAAATTCGGGAGCGGGGGCTACGAGCAGTACTTC
CDR3 protein: CATKFGSGGYEQYF

V gene: TRBV24-1
clone size: once
D gene: -
J gene: TRBJ1-5
CDR3 DNA: TGTGCCACCAGTCACAACAGGGTTGATCAGCCCCAGCATTTT
CDR3 protein: CATSHNRVDQPQHF

V gene: TRBV11-1
clone size: many
D gene: -
J gene: TRBJ1-6
CDR3 DNA: TGTGCCAGCAGCTTAAAAGTTACGGGCAGGAGCTCACCCCTCCACTTT
CDR3 protein: CASSLKVTGRSSPLHF

V gene: TRBV2
clone size: -
D gene: -
J gene: TRBJ1-6
CDR3 DNA: TGTGCCAGCAACGAACGTTCACCCCTCCACTTT
CDR3 protein: CASNERSPLHF

V gene: TRBV6-2/TRBV6-3
clone size: many
D gene: -
J gene: TRBJ2-7
CDR3 DNA: TGTGCCAGCAGTTACATACAGGGCTTCGATCGGTCCTACGAGCAGTACTTC
CDR3 protein: CASSYIQGFDRSYEQYF

V gene: TRBV2
clone size: -
D gene: TRBD1
J gene: TRBJ2-7
CDR3 DNA: TGTGCCAGCAGTCCCGGACAGGGACCCGAGCAGTACTTC
CDR3 protein: CASSPGQGPEQYF

V gene: TRBV2
clone size: -
D gene: -
J gene: TRBJ1-1
CDR3 DNA: TGTGCCATCTCTGGAGGCGGTTTGAACACTGAAGCTTTCTTT
CDR3 protein: CAISGGGLNTEAFF

V gene: TRBV27
clone size: many
D gene: -
J gene: TRBJ2-5
CDR3 DNA: TGTGCCAGCAGAACGGACGGGAGCTCGGAGACCCAGTACTTC
CDR3 protein: CASRTDGSSETQYF

V gene: TRBV10-3
clone size: -
D gene: -
J gene: TRBJ1-3
CDR3 DNA: TGTGCCATCAGTGAAATGACAGTCGGCTCTGGAAACACCATATATTTT
CDR3 protein: CAISEMTVGSGNTIYF

V gene: TRBV10-3
clone size: once
D gene: -
J gene: TRBJ1-2
CDR3 DNA: TGTGCCATCAGTGAGTCCAAGGGGTTCGGCTACACCTTC
CDR3 protein: CAISESKGFGYTF

V gene: TRBV6-1
clone size: -
D gene: TRBD2
J gene: TRBJ2-1
CDR3 DNA: TGTGCCAGCAAAATAAGCGGGAGCTCCTACAATGAGCAGTTCTTC
CDR3 protein: CASKISGSSYNEQFF

V gene: TRBV11-2
clone size: -
D gene: -
J gene: TRBJ2-7
CDR3 DNA: TGTGCCAGCAGCTTAGATCTTGCGGACACCTACGAGCAGTACTTC
CDR3 protein: CASSLDLADTYEQYF

V gene: TRBV2
clone size: few
D gene: -
J gene: TRBJ1-1
CDR3 DNA: TGTGCCAGCAGTGAATTGGAGAACACTGAAGCTTTCTTT
CDR3 protein: CASSELENTEAFF

V gene: TRBV2
clone size: -
D gene: -
J gene: TRBJ2-5
CDR3 DNA: TGTGCCAGCAGTGGCCGGGGTCGGGGAGAGACCCAGTACTTC
CDR3 protein: CASSGRGRGETQYF